Listed below are T cell receptor beta chains from one sample, sequenced in a study of response to subunit inactivated influenza vaccine. From the RT-PCR reads, TCRdb called clonotypes with MiXCR, one entry per CDR3 protein. Of hundreds of thousands of distinct CDR3 sequences listed, approximately 15% were seen once; the top ten hold about 9.9%. Sequenced here: PBMCs from blood, sampled approximately 12 days after vaccination. All receptors come from a man in his fifties or sixties who received an inactivated influenza vaccine. Each CDR3 is given with its conserved first and last residue. The D gene is left open where the match is weak. Clone size, where shown, is once, few, many, or a class for clones that have expanded.

j_gene: TRBJ2-1; d_gene: -; v_gene: TRBV4-1; abundance: -; CDR3aa: CASSRRSDADNEQFF; CDR3nt: TGCGCCAGCAGCCGGAGGAGCGACGCTGACAATGAGCAGTTCTTC
j_gene: TRBJ2-7; d_gene: -; v_gene: TRBV6-5; abundance: -; CDR3aa: CASSYSSLDSSYEQYF; CDR3nt: TGTGCCAGCAGTTACTCATCGTTGGACAGCTCATACGAGCAGTACTTC
j_gene: TRBJ1-1; d_gene: -; v_gene: TRBV5-1; abundance: many; CDR3aa: CASSLAAGPEAFF; CDR3nt: TGCGCCAGCAGCTTGGCCGCTGGACCTGAAGCTTTCTTT
j_gene: TRBJ2-1; d_gene: -; v_gene: TRBV6-4; abundance: -; CDR3aa: CASSSRGNNNEQFF; CDR3nt: TGTGCCAGCAGTAGCAGGGGCAATAACAATGAGCAGTTCTTC
j_gene: TRBJ2-7; d_gene: -; v_gene: TRBV29-1; abundance: few; CDR3aa: CSGQGVGGEQYF; CDR3nt: TGCAGCGGTCAGGGGGTCGGGGGTGAGCAGTACTTC
j_gene: TRBJ1-4; d_gene: -; v_gene: TRBV30; abundance: few; CDR3aa: CAWSVGVGLFF; CDR3nt: TGTGCCTGGAGTGTAGGGGTAGGACTGTTTTTT
j_gene: TRBJ2-2; d_gene: -; v_gene: TRBV12-3/TRBV12-4; abundance: few; CDR3aa: CASGGQSNTGELFF; CDR3nt: TGTGCCTCCGGGGGGCAATCGAACACCGGGGAGCTGTTTTTT
j_gene: TRBJ1-5; d_gene: -; v_gene: TRBV7-2; abundance: once; CDR3aa: CVSSSQTGPGQPQHF; CDR3nt: TGTGTCAGCAGTTCTCAAACAGGTCCGGGACAGCCCCAGCATTTT
j_gene: TRBJ1-5; d_gene: -; v_gene: TRBV7-9; abundance: -; CDR3aa: CASSSWGREGNQPQHF; CDR3nt: TGTGCCAGCAGCTCCTGGGGCAGAGAGGGGAATCAGCCCCAGCATTTT
j_gene: TRBJ1-1; d_gene: -; v_gene: TRBV12-5; abundance: -; CDR3aa: CASANGGGFEAFF; CDR3nt: TGTGCTAGTGCCAACGGGGGCGGGTTTGAAGCTTTCTTT
j_gene: TRBJ2-7; d_gene: TRBD1; v_gene: TRBV18; abundance: -; CDR3aa: CASLPDRGAPYEQYF; CDR3nt: TGTGCCAGCTTACCCGACAGGGGGGCACCCTACGAGCAGTACTTC
j_gene: TRBJ2-3; d_gene: -; v_gene: TRBV5-1; abundance: few; CDR3aa: CASSGHPQTDTQYF; CDR3nt: TGCGCCAGCAGCGGACACCCACAAACAGATACGCAGTATTTT
j_gene: TRBJ1-5; d_gene: -; v_gene: TRBV12-3/TRBV12-4; abundance: many; CDR3aa: CASSPGGSQPQHF; CDR3nt: TGTGCCAGCAGTCCAGGAGGCTCTCAGCCCCAGCATTTT
j_gene: TRBJ2-3; d_gene: TRBD2; v_gene: TRBV24-1; abundance: few; CDR3aa: CATSGPGREVPGDSTDTQYF; CDR3nt: TGTGCCACCAGTGGCCCGGGGCGGGAGGTACCCGGCGATAGCACAGATACGCAGTATTTT
j_gene: TRBJ1-5; d_gene: -; v_gene: TRBV7-2; abundance: few; CDR3aa: CASSLAGGASRQPQHF; CDR3nt: TGTGCCAGCAGCTTAGCTGGGGGCGCTTCCCGTCAGCCCCAGCATTTT
j_gene: TRBJ2-3; d_gene: -; v_gene: TRBV7-2; abundance: -; CDR3aa: CASRYSRGSSTDTQYF; CDR3nt: TGTGCCAGCAGATATAGTCGGGGTTCTAGCACAGATACGCAGTATTTT
j_gene: TRBJ1-1; d_gene: TRBD1; v_gene: TRBV2; abundance: few; CDR3aa: CASSVQGRGTEAFF; CDR3nt: TGTGCCAGCAGTGTACAGGGGCGCGGGACTGAAGCTTTCTTT
j_gene: TRBJ2-2; d_gene: TRBD2; v_gene: TRBV20-1; abundance: -; CDR3aa: CSASPLGTSGNTGELFF; CDR3nt: TGCAGTGCTAGCCCCCTGGGTACTAGCGGGAACACCGGGGAGCTGTTTTTT
j_gene: TRBJ2-2; d_gene: -; v_gene: TRBV6-2/TRBV6-3; abundance: -; CDR3aa: CASSQTLGTGELFF; CDR3nt: TGTGCCAGCAGTCAGACCCTAGGGACCGGGGAGCTGTTTTTT
j_gene: TRBJ2-3; d_gene: -; v_gene: TRBV29-1; abundance: -; CDR3aa: CSVDFLDLPDTQYF; CDR3nt: TGCAGCGTTGATTTCCTGGACCTCCCAGATACGCAGTATTTT
j_gene: TRBJ1-2; d_gene: -; v_gene: TRBV15; abundance: -; CDR3aa: CATSRDGGLKGYTF; CDR3nt: TGTGCCACCAGCAGAGATGGGGGGCTTAAGGGCTACACCTTC
j_gene: TRBJ2-3; d_gene: TRBD2; v_gene: TRBV27; abundance: -; CDR3aa: CASSLTRTSGRGDTQYF; CDR3nt: TGTGCCAGCAGTTTAACCCGGACTAGCGGGAGAGGAGATACGCAGTATTTT
j_gene: TRBJ1-2; d_gene: -; v_gene: TRBV20-1; abundance: few; CDR3aa: CSALRGTGGYTF; CDR3nt: TGCAGTGCCCTGAGGGGGACGGGTGGCTACACCTTC
j_gene: TRBJ1-6; d_gene: -; v_gene: TRBV11-2; abundance: few; CDR3aa: CASSLLGHGSNYNSPLHF; CDR3nt: TGTGCCAGCAGCTTACTGGGGCATGGGTCAAACTATAATTCACCCCTCCACTTT
j_gene: TRBJ2-2; d_gene: -; v_gene: TRBV3-1; abundance: few; CDR3aa: CASSQVEAGELFF; CDR3nt: TGTGCCAGCAGCCAAGTAGAGGCCGGGGAGCTGTTTTTT
j_gene: TRBJ1-2; d_gene: TRBD1; v_gene: TRBV7-9; abundance: -; CDR3aa: CASSSRTGNVYGYTF; CDR3nt: TGTGCCAGCAGCTCGAGGACAGGGAATGTCTATGGCTACACCTTC
j_gene: TRBJ1-2; d_gene: -; v_gene: TRBV20-1; abundance: -; CDR3aa: CSARDTAGDSYGYTF; CDR3nt: TGCAGTGCTAGAGATACGGCAGGGGATTCCTATGGCTACACCTTC
j_gene: TRBJ2-2; d_gene: TRBD2; v_gene: TRBV5-6; abundance: -; CDR3aa: CASSFQGTSGGHGELFF; CDR3nt: TGTGCCAGCAGCTTCCAGGGGACTAGCGGGGGCCACGGGGAGCTGTTTTTT
j_gene: TRBJ2-7; d_gene: TRBD2; v_gene: TRBV7-2; abundance: -; CDR3aa: CASSLATGGRFEQYF; CDR3nt: TGTGCCAGCAGCTTAGCGACGGGGGGGCGGTTTGAGCAGTACTTC
j_gene: TRBJ2-1; d_gene: -; v_gene: TRBV7-3; abundance: -; CDR3aa: CASSSSTGGVTYNEQFF; CDR3nt: TGTGCCAGCAGCTCAAGTACAGGGGGGGTCACCTACAATGAGCAGTTCTTC
j_gene: TRBJ1-2; d_gene: -; v_gene: TRBV7-8; abundance: -; CDR3aa: CASSFGPVRGYTF; CDR3nt: TGTGCCAGCAGCTTTGGGCCCGTTCGTGGCTACACCTTC
j_gene: TRBJ1-1; d_gene: -; v_gene: TRBV30; abundance: -; CDR3aa: CAWSVLGTKAFF; CDR3nt: TGTGCCTGGAGTGTACTCGGGACAAAGGCTTTCTTT
j_gene: TRBJ2-2; d_gene: TRBD2; v_gene: TRBV5-1; abundance: -; CDR3aa: CASSLARPSGRRTGELFF; CDR3nt: TGCGCCAGCAGCTTGGCCCGTCCTAGCGGGAGGAGAACCGGGGAGCTGTTTTTT
j_gene: TRBJ2-1; d_gene: -; v_gene: TRBV5-1; abundance: few; CDR3aa: CASSLPSLRDSYNEQFF; CDR3nt: TGCGCCAGCAGCCTACCCAGCCTCAGGGATTCCTACAATGAGCAGTTCTTC
j_gene: TRBJ2-1; d_gene: -; v_gene: TRBV14; abundance: few; CDR3aa: CASSQGSGYEQFF; CDR3nt: TGTGCCAGCAGCCAGGGGTCTGGGTATGAGCAGTTCTTC
j_gene: TRBJ1-1; d_gene: -; v_gene: TRBV12-3/TRBV12-4; abundance: few; CDR3aa: CASSFNAANTEAFF; CDR3nt: TGTGCCAGCAGTTTCAACGCAGCGAACACTGAAGCTTTCTTT
j_gene: TRBJ2-1; d_gene: -; v_gene: TRBV7-3; abundance: -; CDR3aa: CASSKNGGSYNEQFF; CDR3nt: TGTGCCAGCAGCAAAAATGGAGGGTCCTACAATGAGCAGTTCTTC
j_gene: TRBJ2-3; d_gene: TRBD2; v_gene: TRBV10-3; abundance: -; CDR3aa: CAINERGGEDTQYF; CDR3nt: TGTGCCATCAATGAGCGGGGGGGTGAAGATACGCAGTATTTT
j_gene: TRBJ1-1; d_gene: TRBD1; v_gene: TRBV5-1; abundance: few; CDR3aa: CASSLAGQGGLSTEAFF; CDR3nt: TGCGCCAGCAGCTTGGCGGGACAGGGAGGCCTTAGTACTGAAGCTTTCTTT
j_gene: TRBJ2-1; d_gene: -; v_gene: TRBV5-6; abundance: -; CDR3aa: CASSPVALSAYNEQFF; CDR3nt: TGTGCCAGCAGCCCCGTGGCCCTCTCCGCCTACAATGAGCAGTTCTTC
j_gene: TRBJ1-1; d_gene: -; v_gene: TRBV4-3; abundance: few; CDR3aa: CASSQERAGTEAFF; CDR3nt: TGCGCCAGCAGCCAAGAGAGAGCGGGCACTGAAGCTTTCTTT
j_gene: TRBJ2-4; d_gene: -; v_gene: TRBV6-2/TRBV6-3; abundance: -; CDR3aa: CASSYSLTGNIQYF; CDR3nt: TGTGCCAGCAGTTACTCTCTAACGGGAAACATTCAGTACTTC
j_gene: TRBJ2-4; d_gene: TRBD1; v_gene: TRBV29-1; abundance: -; CDR3aa: CSVERDRQPAKNIQYF; CDR3nt: TGCAGCGTGGAAAGGGACAGACAACCTGCCAAAAACATTCAGTACTTC
j_gene: TRBJ2-7; d_gene: -; v_gene: TRBV5-1; abundance: many; CDR3aa: CASSTQGNEQYF; CDR3nt: TGCGCCAGCAGTACGCAGGGAAACGAGCAGTACTTC
j_gene: TRBJ2-7; d_gene: -; v_gene: TRBV12-3/TRBV12-4; abundance: -; CDR3aa: CASSSSREQYF; CDR3nt: TGTGCCAGCAGTTCCAGTAGAGAGCAGTACTTC
j_gene: TRBJ2-3; d_gene: TRBD2; v_gene: TRBV5-1; abundance: few; CDR3aa: CASRDGTISTDTQYF; CDR3nt: TGCGCCAGCAGAGATGGGACTATTAGCACAGATACGCAGTATTTT
j_gene: TRBJ2-5; d_gene: TRBD2; v_gene: TRBV29-1; abundance: -; CDR3aa: CSVGETSGETQYF; CDR3nt: TGCAGCGTGGGGGAGACTAGCGGAGAGACCCAGTACTTC
j_gene: TRBJ2-5; d_gene: -; v_gene: TRBV18; abundance: few; CDR3aa: CASSPYGRKETQYF; CDR3nt: TGTGCCAGCTCACCATATGGCAGAAAAGAGACCCAGTACTTC
j_gene: TRBJ1-6; d_gene: TRBD1; v_gene: TRBV7-2; abundance: many; CDR3aa: CASSWDRVVNSPLHF; CDR3nt: TGTGCCAGCAGTTGGGACAGGGTCGTTAATTCACCCCTCCACTTT
j_gene: TRBJ2-5; d_gene: TRBD1; v_gene: TRBV14; abundance: few; CDR3aa: CASSQPGQGSETQYF; CDR3nt: TGTGCCAGCAGCCAACCGGGACAGGGCTCCGAGACCCAGTACTTC
j_gene: TRBJ2-5; d_gene: TRBD2; v_gene: TRBV7-2; abundance: few; CDR3aa: CASSLVRGLAETQYF; CDR3nt: TGTGCCAGCAGCTTAGTCAGAGGACTAGCAGAGACCCAGTACTTC
j_gene: TRBJ1-1; d_gene: -; v_gene: TRBV20-1; abundance: few; CDR3aa: CSATTVENTEAFF; CDR3nt: TGCAGTGCAACGACAGTAGAAAACACTGAAGCTTTCTTT
j_gene: TRBJ1-1; d_gene: -; v_gene: TRBV15; abundance: -; CDR3aa: CATSRDYNRANTEAFF; CDR3nt: TGTGCCACCAGCAGAGATTATAACCGGGCGAACACTGAAGCTTTCTTT
j_gene: TRBJ2-7; d_gene: TRBD1; v_gene: TRBV20-1; abundance: few; CDR3aa: CSADNRGSYEQYF; CDR3nt: TGCAGTGCAGATAACAGGGGGTCCTACGAGCAGTACTTC
j_gene: TRBJ2-7; d_gene: TRBD2; v_gene: TRBV3-1; abundance: few; CDR3aa: CASSPYLIAGGTSYEQYF; CDR3nt: TGTGCCAGCAGCCCATACCTCATAGCGGGAGGTACTTCCTACGAGCAGTACTTC